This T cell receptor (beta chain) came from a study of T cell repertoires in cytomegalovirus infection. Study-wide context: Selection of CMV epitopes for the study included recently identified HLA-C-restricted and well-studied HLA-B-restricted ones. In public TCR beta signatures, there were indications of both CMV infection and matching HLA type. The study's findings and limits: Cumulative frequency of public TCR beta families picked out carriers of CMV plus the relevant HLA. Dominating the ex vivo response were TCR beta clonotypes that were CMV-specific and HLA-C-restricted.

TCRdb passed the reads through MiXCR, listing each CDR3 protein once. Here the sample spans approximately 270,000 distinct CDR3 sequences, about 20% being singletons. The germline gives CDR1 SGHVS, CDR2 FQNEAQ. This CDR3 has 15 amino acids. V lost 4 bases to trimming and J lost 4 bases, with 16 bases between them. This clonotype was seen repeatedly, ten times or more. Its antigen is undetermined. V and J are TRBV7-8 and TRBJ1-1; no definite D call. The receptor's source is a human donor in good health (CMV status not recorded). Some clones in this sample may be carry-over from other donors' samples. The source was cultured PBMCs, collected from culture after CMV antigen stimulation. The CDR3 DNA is TGTGCCAGCAGCTCTTCGGAGGCAAGCTTCACTGAAGCTTTCTTT. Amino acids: CASSSSEASFTEAFF.